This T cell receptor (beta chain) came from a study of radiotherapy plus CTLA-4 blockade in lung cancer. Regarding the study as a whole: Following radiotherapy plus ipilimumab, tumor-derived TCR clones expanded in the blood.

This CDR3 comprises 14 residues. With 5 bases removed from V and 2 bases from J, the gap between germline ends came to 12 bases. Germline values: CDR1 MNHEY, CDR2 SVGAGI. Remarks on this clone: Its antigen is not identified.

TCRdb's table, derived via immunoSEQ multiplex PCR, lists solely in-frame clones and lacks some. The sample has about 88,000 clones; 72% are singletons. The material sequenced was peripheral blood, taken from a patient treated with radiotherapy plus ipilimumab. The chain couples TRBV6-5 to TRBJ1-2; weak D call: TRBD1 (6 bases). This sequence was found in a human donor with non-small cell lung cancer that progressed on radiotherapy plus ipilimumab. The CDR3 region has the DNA TGTGCCAGCAGTCTGGGGGCGAACAACTATGGCTACACCTTC. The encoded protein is CASSLGANNYGYTF.